Following are 30 T cell receptor beta chains from one sample sequenced in a study of blood T cell repertoires in COVID-19. Clones were sequenced by immunoSEQ multiplex PCR, and TCRdb holds only the in-frame ones, with some missing. The sample includes roughly 200,000 clones, 87% of them seen just once. The source material was peripheral blood. These receptor sequences come from a woman aged 18 to 35 who had recovered from COVID-19.

V usage is TRBV11-2 and J usage is TRBJ2-1; 13 nucleotides agree with TRBD2. This CDR3 has 18 amino acids. From germline, CDR1 is SGHAT and CDR2 FQNNGV. Germline trimming cut 2 bases from V and 6 bases from J; bases unmatched to any gene: 10. The CDR3 sequence is CASSLPLWTSGSLNEQFF. Written as DNA, the CDR3 is TGTGCCAGCAGCTTACCACTTTGGACTAGCGGGAGTCTCAATGAGCAGTTCTTC.

This chain joins TRBV27 and TRBJ2-2; 12 nucleotides match TRBD2. The germline V gene has CDR1 MNHEY and CDR2 SMNVEV (reference sequence). The CDR3 is made up of 20 amino acids. J was trimmed by 2 bases and V by 5 bases; bases with no gene match: 15. Here the CDR3 reads CASSEIKARLAGDNTGELFF. The DNA of the CDR3 is TGTGCCAGCAGTGAGATAAAAGCCCGACTAGCGGGAGATAACACCGGGGAGCTGTTTTTT.

The V gene is TRBV27, the J gene TRBJ2-1; D is ambiguous. The germline V gene has CDR1 MNHEY and CDR2 SMNVEV (reference sequence). Trimming took 6 bases from V and 5 from J, leaving 8 bases between them. CDR3 length equals 12 residues. The CDR3 spells CASSRTDNEQFF. CDR3 nucleotides: TGTGCCAGCAGCCGAACAGACAATGAGCAGTTCTTC.

The chain links TRBV7-2 to TRBJ2-2; D may be TRBD1 (5 bases). The CDR3 has 16 amino acids. V lost 7 bases and J 6 bases, leaving 21 bases between the germline ends. Germline CDR1 reads SGHTA; CDR2 reads FQGNSA. CDR3: CASTLVGVGVSGELFF. The CDR3 bases are TGTGCCAGCACCCTTGTGGGCGTAGGGGTATCCGGGGAGCTGTTTTTT.

The V gene is TRBV27, the J gene TRBJ1-2; D uncertain. Trimming cost V 3 bases and J 3 bases, with 8 bases left between them. The CDR3 contains 13 residues. From germline, CDR1 is MNHEY and CDR2 SMNVEV (reference sequence). The CDR3: CASSFGRYYGYTF. CDR3 nucleotides: TGTGCCAGCAGTTTCGGGAGGTACTATGGCTACACCTTC.

CDR3 sequence: CSVVGTGVTNYGYTF. For the CDR3, the DNA is TGCAGCGTTGTAGGGACAGGGGTAACAAACTATGGCTACACCTTC. The V and J genes are TRBV29-1 and TRBJ1-2; 10 bases align to TRBD1. Germline-derived CDR1 and CDR2 are SQVTM and ANQGSEA. The ends lost 4 bases at V and 2 bases at J; junction bases unmatched: 7. This CDR3 is 15 amino acids long.

V and J are TRBV24-1 and TRBJ1-5; perhaps TRBD1 as D (5 bases). V shed 9 bases and J shed 1 base, with 18 bases lying between them. Germline V gene data show CDR1 as KGHDR and CDR2 as SFDVKD. CDR3 length: 16 residues. The CDR3 DNA reads TGTGCCACCCTATCGAGTGCAGGGATCAGCAATCAGCCCCAGCATTTT. Its translation: CATLSSAGISNQPQHF.

This chain connects TRBV9 to TRBJ2-5, with a tentative D call TRBD2 (6 bases). Germline values: CDR1 SGDLS, CDR2 YYNGEE. Trimming cost V 0 bases and J 5 bases, with 14 bases left between them. The length of the CDR3 is 15 residues. For the CDR3, the DNA is TGTGCCAGCAGCGTAGCGGGGGTACTGGGGGAGACCCAGTACTTC. It specifies CASSVAGVLGETQYF.

The chain uses TRBV6-4 and TRBJ2-3, with 8 bases that match TRBD2. The CDR3 length is 16 residues. CDR1 MRHNA and CDR2 SNTAGT come from the germline V gene. The V gene end was trimmed by 2 bases and the J gene end by 2 bases; junction bases not matched to a gene: 6. CDR3 residues: CASSDNAGGSTDTQYF. The CDR3, as DNA: TGTGCCAGCAGTGACAATGCGGGAGGCTCCACAGATACGCAGTATTTT.

This clone was counted a few times. This sample includes further DNA sequences coding for the same CDR3. The chain recombines TRBV4-3 with TRBJ2-7; D possibly corresponds to TRBD1 (5 bases). The CDR3 contains 13 residues. Germline CDR1 LGHNA, CDR2 YSLEER. Deletions cut 0 bases from V and 6 bases from J, with 9 bases between. In nucleotides, the CDR3 is TGCGCCAGCAGCCAAGATCAGGGCGTCGAGCAGTACTTC. Residues: CASSQDQGVEQYF.

This clone turned up a few times. V and J are TRBV16 and TRBJ2-7; D gene unclear. From germline, CDR1 is KGHSY and CDR2 FQNENV. The CDR3 runs to 13 residues. V was pared by 1 base and J by 5 bases, with 9 bases between. CDR3 loop: CASSQYMLNEQYF. For the CDR3, the DNA is TGTGCCAGCAGCCAATATATGTTAAACGAGCAGTACTTC.

The gene calls are TRBV30 and TRBJ1-2, with TRBD1 matching 9 bases. The CDR3 sequence is 14 residues long. Germline V gene sequence: CDR1 GTSNPN, CDR2 SVGIG (reference sequence). V shed 3 bases, J shed 6 bases, and the junction held 8 bases outside the gene matches. The CDR3 bases are TGTGCCTGGAGAAGAACAGGGGGCAAAAATGGCTACACCTTC. Encoded protein: CAWRRTGGKNGYTF.

The chain carries TRBV15 and TRBJ1-1, with a weak D call TRBD1 (5 bases). The CDR3 spans 15 residues. CDR1 and CDR2 (germline): LNHNV, YYDKDF (reference sequence). The V and J ends lost 4 bases and 4 bases respectively, with 16 bases between them. CDR3 sequence: CATSTTRGFGTEAFF. In DNA form, the CDR3 reads TGTGCCACCAGCACAACCCGGGGGTTCGGCACTGAAGCTTTCTTT.

Remarks on this clone: The sample holds other DNA sequences that translate to the same CDR3. The chain combines TRBV30 with TRBJ2-7, with unresolved D. With 0 bases removed from V and 3 bases from J, the gap between germline ends came to 9 bases. From germline, CDR1 is GTSNPN and CDR2 SVGIG (reference sequence). The CDR3 extends over 13 amino acids. For the CDR3, the DNA is TGTGCCTGGAGTGTACAGCACCTCTACGAGCAGTACTTC. It codes for CAWSVQHLYEQYF.

This clone came up once. The chain recombines TRBV9 with TRBJ2-1; D might be TRBD1 (6 bases). Trimming pared 4 bases from V and 4 bases from J, leaving 12 bases between. The CDR3 contains 14 residues. Germline-derived CDR1 and CDR2 are SGDLS and YYNGEE. CDR3: CASSPGTSYNEQFF. The DNA for the CDR3 is TGTGCCAGCAGCCCCGGGACAAGTTACAATGAGCAGTTCTTC.

The chain employs TRBV29-1 and TRBJ2-3; weak D call: TRBD2 (5 bases). There are 12 residues in the CDR3. V lost 6 bases to trimming and J lost 4 bases, with 11 bases between them. The germline V gene encodes CDR1 SQVTM and CDR2 ANQGSEA. Here the CDR3 reads CSVRTGPDTQYF. CDR3 nucleotide sequence: TGCAGCGTACGGACTGGGCCAGATACGCAGTATTTT.

The chain employs TRBV10-3 and TRBJ2-3, with a weak D call TRBD2 (6 bases). The V gene lost 0 bases and the J gene lost 8 bases, with 15 bases spanning the gap. Germline loops: CDR1 ENHRY, CDR2 SYGVKD. This CDR3 has 15 amino acids. CDR3 protein: CAISESAGLEGTQYF. CDR3 coding DNA: TGTGCCATCAGTGAGTCCGCGGGGCTAGAGGGTACGCAGTATTTT.

V and J are TRBV4-1 and TRBJ2-6; D perhaps matches TRBD1 (6 bases). The ends were cut back, 4 bases at V and 1 base at J, with 11 bases in the middle. This CDR3 contains 16 residues. Germline CDR1 and CDR2: MGHRA and YSYEKL. The CDR3 DNA reads as TGCGCCAGCAGCCCTGCCACAGGGTCTGGGGCCAACGTCCTGACTTTC. Residues: CASSPATGSGANVLTF.

The chain employs TRBV10-3 and TRBJ2-3, with 8 nucleotides matching TRBD2. With 0 bases clipped from V and 3 bases from J, the junction kept 2 bases outside the gene matches. CDR3 length: 15 amino acids. Germline values: CDR1 ENHRY, CDR2 SYGVKD. The CDR3 nucleotides are TGTGCCATCAGTGAGTCGACTAGCGAGACAGATACGCAGTATTTT. Translating it yields CAISESTSETDTQYF.

This chain joins TRBV6-6 and TRBJ2-3; D ambiguous. CDR1 and CDR2 from the germline V gene are MNHNY and SVGAGI (reference sequence). Trimming cost V 6 bases and J 3 bases, with 13 bases left between them. This CDR3 region has 14 residues. CDR3 amino acids: CASSLLLVTDTQYF. CDR3 nucleotide sequence: TGTGCCAGCAGCCTGCTTCTAGTTACAGATACGCAGTATTTT.

The rearrangement links TRBV7-9 to TRBJ2-1; the match to TRBD2 covers 9 bases. CDR3 length: 15 residues. The junction had 6 bases not matched to a gene; V was cut back by 4 bases and J by 5 bases. CDR1 is SEHNR and CDR2 is FQNEAQ in the germline V gene (reference sequence). Here the CDR3 reads CASSSMTSGNNEQFF. CDR3 DNA sequence: TGTGCCAGCAGCTCAATGACTAGCGGCAACAATGAGCAGTTCTTC. Drawing the rest from reference TRBV7-9 and TRBJ2-1, the complete variable domain is DTGVSQNPRHKITKRGQNVTFRCDPISEHNRLYWYRQTLGQGPEFLTYFQNEAQLEKSRLLSDRFSAERPKGSFSTLEIQRTEQGDSAMYLCASSSMTSGNNEQFFGPGTRLTVL.

The chain carries TRBV6-5 and TRBJ2-1; D not certain. V was cut by 5 bases and J by 10 bases, with 9 bases left in between. Germline CDR1 is MNHEY and CDR2 is SVGAGI. The CDR3 runs to 11 residues. The CDR3 DNA reads as TGTGCCAGCAGTCTAGAGAGCGAGCAGTTCTTC. Translation gives CASSLESEQFF.

This chain uses TRBV5-1 with TRBJ1-1; TRBD1 is a possible D gene (6 bases). Trimming removed 2 bases from V and 1 base from J, with 9 bases in between. Looked up from germline, CDR1 is SGHRS and CDR2 is YFSETQ. CDR3 length: 14 residues. As DNA, the CDR3 is TGCGCCAGCAGCTTACCGGGACAGAACACTGAAGCTTTCTTT. This gives the protein CASSLPGQNTEAFF.

The V call is TRBV7-3, the J call TRBJ2-2, with 11 bases identical to TRBD2. The junction had 6 bases not matched to a gene; V was cut back by 3 bases and J by 6 bases. The CDR3 spans 16 residues. Germline CDR1 is SGHTA and CDR2 is FQGTGA. Here the CDR3 reads CASSLLAGGAAGELFF. The CDR3, as DNA: TGTGCCAGCAGCTTGTTAGCGGGAGGGGCTGCCGGGGAGCTGTTTTTT.

The rearrangement links TRBV5-1 to TRBJ2-1; D is ambiguous. The V gene lost 0 bases and the J gene lost 3 bases, with 10 bases spanning the gap. Looked up from germline, CDR1 is SGHRS and CDR2 is YFSETQ. This CDR3 contains 15 residues. The CDR3 DNA reads as TGCGCCAGCAGCTTGGCTGGCGGAGTCTACAATGAGCAGTTCTTC. Amino acids: CASSLAGGVYNEQFF.

The chain couples TRBV4-1 to TRBJ2-7; possibly TRBD2 for D (7 bases). The CDR3 runs to 15 residues. V was pared by 4 bases and J by 3 bases, with 16 bases between. CDR1 is MGHRA, CDR2 YSYEKL, per germline. The CDR3 nucleotides read TGCGCCAGCAGCCCGGGTAGTAGGGGGGGCTACGAGCAGTACTTC. This encodes CASSPGSRGGYEQYF.

The genes are TRBV20-1 and TRBJ2-7, with 9 positions matching TRBD2. Trimming removed 3 bases from V and 4 bases from J; junction bases left unmatched: 10. Germline V gene data show CDR1 as DFQATT and CDR2 as SNEGSKA (reference sequence). The CDR3 spans 15 residues. The CDR3 DNA sequence: TGCAGTGCTAGTCGACTAGCGGAGACTATATACGAGCAGTACTTC. Its translation is CSASRLAETIYEQYF.

V is TRBV11-1 and J is TRBJ2-7; 8 bases agree with TRBD2. V was pared by 3 bases and J by 4 bases, with 5 bases of the junction left unmatched. Looked up from germline, CDR1 is SGHAT and CDR2 is FQDESV (reference sequence). This CDR3 comprises 14 residues. CDR3 in amino acids: CASSLGAGVYEQYF. The CDR3 bases are TGTGCCAGCAGCTTGGGAGCGGGAGTTTACGAGCAGTACTTC. Complete variable domain (other parts from reference TRBV11-1 and TRBJ2-7): EAEVAQSPRYKITEKSQAVAFWCDPISGHATLYWYRQILGQGPELLVQFQDESVVDDSQLPKDRFSAERLKGVDSTLKIQPAELGDSAMYLCASSLGAGVYEQYFGPGTRLTVT.

V is TRBV11-3 and J is TRBJ2-3; 14 bases align to TRBD2. V dropped 5 bases and J dropped 5; count of bases not matched to a gene: 3. From germline, CDR1 is SGHNT and CDR2 YENEEA. This CDR3 is 15 amino acids long. This CDR3 reads CASSQGTSGRDTQYF. Here the CDR3 DNA reads TGTGCCAGCAGCCAAGGGACTAGCGGGAGAGATACGCAGTATTTT.

This clone appeared a few times. V gene TRBV5-5 combines with J gene TRBJ1-2; the match to TRBD1 covers 8 bases. The CDR3 covers 14 residues. V was clipped by 0 bases and J by 4 bases; unmatched bases: 2. Germline-derived CDR1 and CDR2 are SGHKS and YYEKEE (reference sequence). This CDR3 is CASSLAGQAYGYTF. DNA of the CDR3: TGTGCCAGCAGCTTGGCGGGACAGGCCTATGGCTACACCTTC.